These T cell receptor beta chains were read from a single sample in a study of blood T cell repertoires in COVID-19. The repertoire was sequenced with immunoSEQ multiplex PCR; TCRdb's copy has only in-frame clones and lacks some. The table includes some 260,000 clones, 80% to 90% detected once. Sample: peripheral blood. The receptors shown here come from a woman between 65 and 79 years old with COVID-19, enrolled during active disease. Each CDR3 is given with its conserved first and last residue. D genes are given only for firm matches. Size tells how often a clone was seen (once, few, many) or the class of an expanded clone, and some rows leave it out.

D	V	J	size	CDR3	DNA
-	TRBV30	TRBJ1-2	-	CAWSVFGEWGYTF	TGTGCCTGGAGTGTATTCGGGGAGTGGGGCTACACCTTC
-	TRBV24-1	TRBJ2-3	-	CATSGVGWASQDTQYF	TGTGCCACCTCCGGGGTCGGTTGGGCCTCCCAGGATACGCAGTATTTT
-	TRBV14	TRBJ1-1	few	CASSQGLEEAFF	TGTGCCAGCAGCCAAGGTCTAGAAGAAGCTTTCTTT
TRBD1	TRBV19	TRBJ2-1	few	CASSLRQGYNEQFF	TGTGCCAGTAGTCTAAGACAGGGCTACAATGAGCAGTTCTTC
TRBD2	TRBV27	TRBJ2-1	-	CASRLAGGNEQFF	TGTGCCAGCAGGCTAGCGGGAGGCAATGAGCAGTTCTTC
TRBD2	TRBV28	TRBJ2-7	-	CASSLAGVDEQYF	TGTGCCAGCAGTTTAGCGGGAGTTGACGAGCAGTACTTC
TRBD1	TRBV30	TRBJ2-7	-	CAWSTGTVTLEQYF	TGTGCCTGGAGTACCGGGACAGTCACCCTCGAGCAGTACTTC
-	TRBV11-2	TRBJ2-1	-	CASSHPAELGNEQFF	TGTGCCAGCAGCCATCCAGCGGAGTTAGGCAATGAGCAGTTCTTC
TRBD2	TRBV7-3	TRBJ2-1	once	CASSFNSASGRNEQFF	TGTGCCAGCAGCTTTAATTCCGCTAGCGGGAGAAATGAGCAGTTCTTC
-	TRBV5-6	TRBJ2-1	few	CASSSRLRGSRWDEQFF	TGTGCCAGCAGCTCTCGATTGAGAGGCTCGAGGTGGGATGAGCAGTTCTTC
-	TRBV29-1	TRBJ1-1	-	CSGGGAPEAFF	TGCAGCGGGGGCGGGGCCCCTGAAGCTTTCTTT
-	TRBV7-6	TRBJ2-6	-	CASSLVRSGANVLTF	TGTGCCAGCAGCTTAGTCAGGTCTGGGGCCAACGTCCTGACTTTC
TRBD1	TRBV7-9	TRBJ2-7	-	CASTQLNRDRTYF	TGTGCCAGCACCCAACTCAACCGGGACAGAACGTACTTC
-	TRBV5-1	TRBJ1-3	-	CASRDTSSGNTIYF	TGCGCCAGCCGGGACACGAGCTCTGGAAACACCATATATTTT
-	TRBV19	TRBJ1-2	-	CASSVGLGDYGYTF	TGTGCCAGTAGTGTGGGCTTAGGGGACTATGGCTACACCTTC
-	TRBV12-3/TRBV12-4	TRBJ1-5	-	CASSLAGDQPQHF	TGTGCCAGCAGTTTAGCAGGGGATCAGCCCCAGCATTTT
TRBD1	TRBV28	TRBJ1-5	few	CASSGQTNQPQHF	TGTGCCAGCTCGGGACAGACGAATCAGCCCCAGCATTTT
-	TRBV28	TRBJ1-3	-	CASSFWQGGSGNTIYF	TGTGCCAGCAGTTTTTGGCAGGGCGGCTCTGGAAACACCATATATTTT
-	TRBV4-3	TRBJ1-2	-	CASSQQTAVGYTF	TGCGCCAGCAGCCAACAAACTGCGGTCGGCTACACCTTC
TRBD2	TRBV5-8	TRBJ2-7	-	CASSLAGGDRYEQYF	TGTGCCAGCAGCTTGGCCGGGGGGGATCGCTACGAGCAGTACTTC
-	TRBV30	TRBJ1-6	-	CAWRETGRNSPLHF	TGTGCCTGGAGAGAAACAGGGCGCAATTCACCCCTCCACTTT
-	TRBV28	TRBJ1-5	few	CASSYSDQPQHF	TGTGCCAGCAGTTATTCAGATCAGCCCCAGCATTTT
-	TRBV9	TRBJ1-6	-	CASSVYSNSPLHF	TGTGCCAGCAGCGTGTACAGCAATTCACCCCTCCACTTT
-	TRBV18	TRBJ2-2	-	CASSPATKELFF	TGTGCCAGCTCACCAGCGACTAAGGAGCTGTTTTTT
-	TRBV23-1	TRBJ2-3	-	CASSQSWVAYGTDTQYF	TGCGCCAGCAGTCAATCGTGGGTAGCGTACGGTACAGATACGCAGTATTTT
-	TRBV19	TRBJ2-3	-	CASSMNRDTDTQYF	TGTGCCAGTAGTATGAACAGGGACACAGATACGCAGTATTTT
TRBD1	TRBV5-1	TRBJ2-5	-	CASSRTTGKETQYF	TGCGCCAGCAGCCGAACGACAGGGAAGGAGACCCAGTACTTC
-	TRBV12-5	TRBJ1-5	once	CASGDKPGVQPQHF	TGTGCTAGTGGTGACAAACCAGGGGTGCAGCCCCAGCATTTT
-	TRBV3-1/TRBV3-2	TRBJ2-3	once	CASSQDVELNTQYF	TGTGCCAGCAGCCAAGATGTCGAGTTAAATACGCAGTATTTT